Following are 32 T cell receptor beta chains from one sample sequenced in a study of blood T cell repertoires in COVID-19. The protocol was immunoSEQ multiplex PCR, while the TCRdb copy is restricted to in-frame clones and leaves out a portion. Of 250,000 to 300,000 clones listed, approximately 85% were seen once; the top ten hold approximately 11%. The sequenced material came from peripheral blood. The receptors were gathered from a woman in her 70s with acute or convalescent COVID-19.

CDR3 sequence: CASRFPGTGELFF. CDR3 nucleotide sequence: TGTGCCAGCAGATTCCCAGGTACCGGGGAGCTGTTTTTT. This chain joins TRBV6-6 and TRBJ2-2, with D uncertain. The V gene's germline CDR1 is MNHNY and CDR2 SVGAGI (reference sequence). The CDR3 runs to 13 residues. The ends were cut back, 6 bases at V and 5 bases at J, with 10 bases in the middle.

The V and J genes are TRBV19 and TRBJ1-6, with D hard to call. The V gene's germline CDR1 is LNHDA and CDR2 SQIVND (reference sequence). Trimming left V 1 base short and J 10 bases short, with 8 bases between. The CDR3 is 13 residues long. The CDR3 DNA reads as TGTGCCAGTAGTATAGCGAGGGAGTCACCCCTCCACTTT. This codes for CASSIARESPLHF. The whole variable domain, remainder taken from reference TRBV19 and TRBJ1-6, is DGGITQSPKYLFRKEGQNVTLSCEQNLNHDAMYWYRQDPGQGLRLIYYSQIVNDFQKGDIAEGYSVSREKKESFPLTVTSAQKNPTAFYLCASSIARESPLHFGNGTRLTVT.

The V call is TRBV2, the J call TRBJ2-5, with D possibly being TRBD2 (5 bases). The CDR3 has 12 amino acids. Germline V lookup: CDR1 SNHLY, CDR2 FYNNEI. The V and J ends lost 8 bases and 4 bases respectively, with 11 bases between them. CDR3 coding DNA: TGTGCCAGCGCTCGGGGTCGAGAGACCCAGTACTTC. Translated: CASARGRETQYF.

The V call is TRBV3-1 (or the pseudogene TRBV3-2), the J call TRBJ1-1, with D possibly being TRBD1 (5 bases). Trimming stripped 4 bases from V and 2 bases from J, with 11 bases between. Germline V gene sequence: CDR1 LGHDT, CDR2 YNNKEL (reference sequence). CDR3 size: 14 residues. The CDR3 nucleotides read TGTGCCAGCAGCCCTGGACACCAAAACACTGAAGCTTTCTTT. As protein: CASSPGHQNTEAFF.

CDR3 in DNA: TGTGCCAGTAGTATAGATCTAGGCGGGCCGCAGTATTTT. Protein: CASSIDLGGPQYF. This chain links TRBV19 with TRBJ2-3; a possible D gene is TRBD2 (5 bases). The ends were cut back, 0 bases at V and 10 bases at J, with 11 bases in the middle. Germline CDR1 is LNHDA and CDR2 is SQIVND (reference sequence). This CDR3 has 13 amino acids.

This chain uses TRBV7-2 with TRBJ2-7; D perhaps matches TRBD2 (6 bases). The CDR3 covers 15 residues. The germline gives CDR1 SGHTA, CDR2 FQGNSA. V lost 2 bases to trimming and J lost 1 base, with 12 bases between them. The CDR3 DNA sequence: TGTGCCAGCAGCTTAATGGGACTCACGTCCTACGAGCAGTACTTC. This codes for CASSLMGLTSYEQYF.

Only a few counts were recorded for this clone. The chain recombines TRBV6-5 with TRBJ1-3, with D perhaps matching TRBD1 (6 bases). This CDR3 is 14 amino acids long. CDR1 MNHEY and CDR2 SVGAGI come from the germline V gene. Trimming took 7 bases from V and 8 from J, leaving 18 bases between them. CDR3 residues: CASISGRGAYTIYF. CDR3 sequence (DNA): TGTGCCAGCATATCGGGCAGGGGTGCCTACACCATATATTTT.

The V and J genes are TRBV12-3 or TRBV12-4 and TRBJ1-1, with 7 bases matching TRBD1. Losses at the gene ends were 6 bases for V and 4 bases for J; bases not matched to a gene: 5. CDR3 length equals 13 residues. CDR3 DNA sequence: TGTGCCAGCAGGCCTGACAGGGCCACTGAAGCTTTCTTT. It codes for CASRPDRATEAFF.

In this sample, this clone turned up once. The V gene is TRBV11-2, the J gene TRBJ2-5; 13 positions agree with TRBD2. J was trimmed by 4 bases and V by 3 bases; bases with no gene match: 5. CDR1 is SGHAT and CDR2 is FQNNGV in the germline V gene. CDR3 length equals 16 residues. The CDR3 nucleotides are TGTGCCAGCAGCTTTACTAGCGGGGGGGCCCGAGAGACCCAGTACTTC. This encodes CASSFTSGGARETQYF.

The chain couples TRBV7-9 to TRBJ1-5; TRBD1 matches 8 bases. The CDR3 is made up of 13 amino acids. Germline V gene data show CDR1 as SEHNR and CDR2 as FQNEAQ (reference sequence). Germline trimming cut 8 bases from V and 4 bases from J; bases unmatched to any gene: 4. This CDR3 reads CASGRQGNQPQHF. The DNA of the CDR3 is TGTGCCAGCGGCAGACAGGGGAATCAGCCCCAGCATTTT.

The J gene is TRBJ2-3, the V gene TRBV7-9, with 9 bases lining up with TRBD2. The germline gives CDR1 SEHNR, CDR2 FQNEAQ (reference sequence). The CDR3 spans 17 residues. V lost 4 bases and J lost 2; bases outside the gene matches: 10. CDR3 nucleotide sequence: TGTGCCAGCAGCTGGGCTAGCGGGGCGAGGGACACAGATACGCAGTATTTT. Protein product: CASSWASGARDTDTQYF.

This clone showed up just a few times. The rearrangement uses TRBV11-3 and TRBJ2-2, with 9 bases aligning to TRBD2. The CDR3 loop spans 17 amino acids. Germline V gene data show CDR1 as SGHNT and CDR2 as YENEEA. V dropped 6 bases and J dropped 1; count of bases not matched to a gene: 9. The CDR3 sequence: CASSSQRGALNTGELFF. CDR3 coding DNA: TGTGCCAGCAGTTCACAGCGGGGGGCCCTGAACACCGGGGAGCTGTTTTTT.

The chain recombines TRBV5-1 with TRBJ2-5; maybe TRBD1 (5 bases). The V gene lost 0 bases and the J gene lost 2 bases, with 14 bases spanning the gap. Germline CDR1 and CDR2: SGHRS and YFSETQ. The CDR3 is 16 residues long. The CDR3 is CASSLGLGQLQETQYF. The DNA of the CDR3 is TGCGCCAGCAGCTTGGGCCTAGGACAACTGCAAGAGACCCAGTACTTC.

The rearrangement links TRBV5-1 to TRBJ2-3; 7 bases align to TRBD2. After removal of 4 bases from V and 4 bases from J, the junction contained 6 bases not matched to a gene. The CDR3 contains 14 residues. Germline V lookup: CDR1 SGHRS, CDR2 YFSETQ. The CDR3 loop is CASSRGVESDTQYF. DNA of the CDR3: TGCGCCAGCAGCCGGGGGGTAGAGTCAGATACGCAGTATTTT.

The chain joins TRBV5-1 to TRBJ2-1; D might be TRBD1 (6 bases). The V gene lost 7 bases and the J gene lost 6 bases, with 14 bases spanning the gap. Germline V lookup: CDR1 SGHRS, CDR2 YFSETQ. CDR3 length equals 13 residues. The CDR3 spells CASYGLDSNEQFF. Here the CDR3 DNA reads TGCGCCAGCTACGGACTGGACAGCAATGAGCAGTTCTTC.

CDR3 coding DNA: TGTGCCAGCAGCCAAGAGGCGGGTACGCAGTATTTT. Translated, it gives CASSQEAGTQYF. This rearrangement joins TRBV4-2 to TRBJ2-3, with D maybe TRBD2 (5 bases). The CDR3 contains 12 residues. The germline V gene has CDR1 LGHNA and CDR2 YNFKEQ. Trimming shortened V by 0 bases and J by 8 bases, and 6 bases separated the two germline ends.

The rearrangement uses TRBV13 and TRBJ1-2; D ambiguous. CDR1 and CDR2 from the germline V gene are PRHDT and FYEKMQ (reference sequence). CDR3 length: 17 amino acids. Trimming pared 0 bases from V and 0 bases from J, leaving 14 bases between. CDR3 amino acids: CASSLGAGMKANYGYTF. The DNA of the CDR3 is TGTGCCAGCAGCTTAGGGGCGGGGATGAAAGCTAACTATGGCTACACCTTC. Together with reference TRBV13 and TRBJ1-2, the CDR3 gives the full variable domain: AAGVIQSPRHLIKEKRETATLKCYPIPRHDTVYWYQQGPGQDPQFLISFYEKMQSDKGSIPDRFSAQQFSDYHSELNMSSLELGDSALYFCASSLGAGMKANYGYTFGSGTRLTVV.

The gene calls are TRBV6-5 and TRBJ1-6, with D perhaps matching TRBD1 (5 bases). This CDR3 has 13 amino acids. Per the germline V gene, CDR1 is MNHEY and CDR2 is SVGAGI. Trimming left V 8 bases short and J 5 bases short, with 10 bases between. The CDR3 loop reads CASGGGDNSPLHF. The CDR3 nucleotides read TGTGCCAGCGGGGGGGGTGATAATTCACCCCTCCACTTT.

CDR3 in amino acids: CASSLAGTGSNEQFF. The CDR3 coding sequence is TGCGCCAGCAGCTTGGCGGGGACAGGGAGCAATGAGCAGTTCTTC. The chain uses TRBV5-1 and TRBJ2-1, with 9 bases matching TRBD1. V shed 0 bases and J 6 bases; nucleotides not matched to a gene: 4. CDR3 length: 15 amino acids. Germline CDR1 and CDR2: SGHRS and YFSETQ. Full variable domain (rest looked up from reference TRBV5-1 and TRBJ2-1): KAGVTQTPRYLIKTRGQQVTLSCSPISGHRSVSWYQQTPGQGLQFLFEYFSETQRNKGNFPGRFSGRQFSNSRSEMNVSTLELGDSALYLCASSLAGTGSNEQFFGPGTRLTVL.

The chain couples TRBV6-2 or TRBV6-3 to TRBJ1-5, with 8 positions matching TRBD1. V gave up 6 bases and J gave up 7 bases; unmatched junction bases: 11. The CDR3 is 15 amino acids. Germline CDR1 is MNHEY and CDR2 is SVGEGT. CDR3 region: CASSLTIRGRQPQHF. In DNA, the CDR3 is TGTGCCAGCAGCCTTACGATCAGGGGGCGACAGCCCCAGCATTTT.

The rearrangement joins TRBV18 to TRBJ2-7, with D perhaps matching TRBD1 (6 bases). Germline loops: CDR1 KGHSH, CDR2 LQKENI. V was clipped by 6 bases and J by 1 base, with 13 bases between them. This CDR3 has 14 amino acids. CDR3 sequence (DNA): TGTGCCAGCTCGCCCCCCGACAGGTCCTACGAGCAGTACTTC. It specifies CASSPPDRSYEQYF.

This chain links TRBV6-5 with TRBJ1-1; tentative D call: TRBD1 (5 bases). The CDR3 extends over 15 amino acids. Trimming cost V 2 bases and J 5 bases, with 15 bases left between them. Germline assignment: CDR1 MNHEY and CDR2 SVGAGI. DNA for the CDR3: TGTGCCAGCAGTTACGGGGCACCCGCCGGGACTGAAGCTTTCTTT. Its protein product is CASSYGAPAGTEAFF.

This chain uses TRBV19 with TRBJ1-1; the D is unclear. Germline lookup yields CDR1 LNHDA and CDR2 SQIVND (reference sequence). The CDR3 contains 14 residues. Trimming left V 6 bases short and J 5 bases short, with 16 bases between. The CDR3 sequence is CASRKLGSATEAFF. The CDR3 coding sequence is TGTGCCAGTAGGAAGCTAGGGAGCGCGACTGAAGCTTTCTTT.

The chain combines TRBV7-8 with TRBJ1-6, with D unclear. Germline CDR1 and CDR2: SGHVS and FQNEAQ. Deletions cut 0 bases from V and 8 bases from J, with 8 bases between. The CDR3 spans 14 residues. The CDR3 reads CASSLAQRDSPLHF. CDR3 DNA: TGTGCCAGCAGCTTAGCGCAGCGAGATTCACCCCTCCACTTT.

V gene TRBV6-5 combines with J gene TRBJ1-6, with TRBD1 as a possible D gene (6 bases). V shed 5 bases and J shed 7 bases, with 12 bases lying between them. The CDR3 has 14 amino acids. Germline loops: CDR1 MNHEY, CDR2 SVGAGI. The chain's CDR3 is CASSRTERNSPLHF. The DNA of the CDR3 is TGTGCCAGCAGTAGGACAGAAAGAAATTCACCCCTCCACTTT.

The chain has TRBV6-1 and TRBJ1-2; D possibly corresponds to TRBD1 (6 bases). V was trimmed by 3 bases and J by 4 bases, leaving 12 bases between them. Germline V gene sequence: CDR1 MNHNS, CDR2 SASEGT. The CDR3 has 14 residues. In DNA, the CDR3 is TGTGCCAGCAGTGAGACAGGTCGAGGCTATGGCTACACCTTC. Its protein is CASSETGRGYGYTF.

The chain carries TRBV10-3 and TRBJ1-1; the D gene is possibly TRBD1 (5 bases). Germline values: CDR1 ENHRY, CDR2 SYGVKD. Trimming took off 6 bases at V and 3 bases at J, with 26 bases between the two ends. This CDR3 is built from 18 residues. CDR3 protein: CAIRPQGGGRWDYTEAFF. The CDR3 DNA reads TGTGCCATCAGGCCCCAGGGAGGCGGGCGGTGGGATTACACTGAAGCTTTCTTT.

V and J are TRBV2 and TRBJ2-1, with 8 bases aligning to TRBD2. The germline V gene has CDR1 SNHLY and CDR2 FYNNEI. V lost 8 bases and J lost 3; bases outside the gene matches: 12. This CDR3 has 16 amino acids. In nucleotides, the CDR3 is TGTGCCAGCGGAAGCACGGCGGGGGGCTTCTACAATGAGCAGTTCTTC. Translated, it gives CASGSTAGGFYNEQFF.

The chain recombines TRBV5-4 with TRBJ1-2; D not resolved. Trimming pared 3 bases from V and 6 bases from J, leaving 21 bases between. Germline V gene lookup returns CDR1 SGHNT and CDR2 YYREEE (reference sequence). The CDR3 is 16 amino acids. CDR3 in DNA: TGTGCCAGCAGCTCCCCCGGGAAGGCAGGAGGGCATGGCTACACCTTC. This translates into CASSSPGKAGGHGYTF.

This sequence joins TRBV15 and TRBJ1-5; D remains ambiguous. This CDR3 region has 12 residues. The germline gives CDR1 LNHNV, CDR2 YYDKDF (reference sequence). V was shortened by 0 bases and J by 7 bases, with 4 bases between the two germline ends. CDR3 nucleotides: TGTGCCACCAGCAGAGATCAACAGCCCCAGCATTTT. Protein: CATSRDQQPQHF.

The gene calls are TRBV11-2 and TRBJ1-2; D is possibly TRBD1 (6 bases). Germline CDR1 reads SGHAT; CDR2 reads FQNNGV. The V and J ends lost 5 bases and 4 bases respectively, with 11 bases between them. The CDR3 is made up of 13 amino acids. Written as DNA, the CDR3 is TGTGCCAGCAGCCTGGGGGCCTTCTATGGCTACACCTTC. It yields the protein CASSLGAFYGYTF.

This clone was counted once. The CDR3, as DNA: TGTGCCACATCTGTAAGTAGGAGTGGCTACACCTTC. Translating gives CATSVSRSGYTF. This chain connects TRBV24-1 to TRBJ1-2, with D hard to call. With 10 bases removed from V and 7 bases from J, the gap between germline ends came to 15 bases. CDR3 length: 12 amino acids. Germline lookup yields CDR1 KGHDR and CDR2 SFDVKD.